The clone carrying this T cell receptor beta chain came up a few times. Its target is not known. This may stem from a read error, because a much larger clone lies one nucleotide away. The data were obtained in a study of blood T cells in healthy people across ages. Overall study findings and caveats: Aged donors had fewer naive CD4+ cells and lower diversity than long-lived donors.

Alongside a J-beta primer mix, a sample-barcoded 5' primer served in a second PCR lasting about 6 to 12 cycles. Template switching added a 12-random-nucleotide identifier to every cDNA molecule. TCRdb processed the 5' RACE reads anew with MiXCR; each CDR3 protein has one entry. The sample lists 750,000 to 1,000,000 distinct CDR3 sequences, 25% to 30% occurring once. Total RNA, at least 5.5 micrograms per sample, came from PBMCs. The length of the CDR3 is 15 residues. Germline assignment: CDR1 LNHNV and CDR2 YYDKDF (reference sequence). These data were likewise used in another study, on T cells of mothers and their children. That report notes: Each child contributed around 3 million TCR beta CDR3 reads, while each mother contributed over 9 million.

Source material: blood. The origin of this receptor is a woman in her thirties or forties in good health. The chain recombines TRBV15 with TRBJ2-5, with TRBD2 matching 8 bases. The end of the DNA is better explained by TRBJ2-7, so the J call may be wrong. The CDR3 loop is CAASTLTGGAAEQYF. For the CDR3, the DNA is TGTGCCGCCAGCACGCTAACGGGGGGGGCAGCCGAGCAGTACTTC.